The 21 T cell receptor beta chains given below trace back to one sample, sequenced in a study of T cell responses to AZD1222 COVID-19 vaccine. TCRdb's copy holds only in-frame clones and misses some; the assay was immunoSEQ multiplex PCR. The table shows about 120,000 clones, with over 75% occurring only once. Sequences were derived from peripheral blood, sampled on day 0 of AZD1222 vaccination. All receptors derive from an adult in good health.

The rearrangement links TRBV12-3 or TRBV12-4 to TRBJ1-2; 9 positions agree with TRBD1. V lost 6 bases, J lost 10 bases, and 9 bases stayed unmatched. This CDR3 region has 13 residues. The DNA of the CDR3 is TGTGCCAGCAGCACCGGGACAGGGCAAGTCTACACCTTC. Amino acids: CASSTGTGQVYTF.

This chain uses TRBV14 with TRBJ1-2, with D unresolved. Looked up from germline, CDR1 is SGHDN and CDR2 is FVKESK. V was trimmed by 4 bases and J by 5 bases, leaving 14 bases between them. The CDR3 is 14 amino acids. CDR3 DNA: TGTGCCAGCAGCCCGGGGTCCGGGATGTATGGCTACACCTTC. Translating it yields CASSPGSGMYGYTF. Supplemented by reference TRBV14 and TRBJ1-2, the full variable domain reads EAGVTQFPSHSVIEKGQTVTLRCDPISGHDNLYWYRRVMGKEIKFLLHFVKESKQDESGMPNNRFLAERTGGTYSTLKVQPAELEDSGVYFCASSPGSGMYGYTFGSGTRLTVV.

The chain combines TRBV6-5 with TRBJ2-7, with no clear D. V was cut by 10 bases and J by 4 bases, with 17 bases left in between. Looked up from germline, CDR1 is MNHEY and CDR2 is SVGAGI. CDR3 length equals 13 residues. The CDR3 DNA sequence: TGTGCCACCTCCATGCGAACCGCGTACGAGCAGTACTTC. This encodes CATSMRTAYEQYF.

CDR3 bases: TGTGCCAGTAGTGCCCAGGGGGCGGGACAAGAGACCCAGTACTTC. This encodes CASSAQGAGQETQYF. This chain links TRBV19 with TRBJ2-5; 8 bases match TRBD1. The trim removed 5 bases at V and 2 bases at J, leaving 7 bases unmatched. The CDR3 is 15 amino acids. Germline loops: CDR1 LNHDA, CDR2 SQIVND (reference sequence).

The chain recombines TRBV18 with TRBJ1-5; maybe TRBD1 (6 bases). Trimming stripped 3 bases from V and 6 bases from J, with 18 bases between. This CDR3 has 16 residues. Germline lookup yields CDR1 KGHSH and CDR2 LQKENI. CDR3 in DNA: TGTGCCAGCTCACCCTTATCCAGGGGAAGTAGTCAGCCCCAGCATTTT. It yields the protein CASSPLSRGSSQPQHF.

This clone was detected only a few times. The chain joins TRBV5-5 to TRBJ1-3; D is unresolved. V lost 5 bases and J lost 4, with 10 bases in between. The CDR3 runs 13 residues. Germline-derived CDR1 and CDR2 are SGHKS and YYEKEE (reference sequence). The DNA for the CDR3 is TGTGCCAGCAGTTTTGCCGACGGAAACACCATATATTTT. Translating gives CASSFADGNTIYF. Variable domain in full (rest from reference TRBV5-5 and TRBJ1-3): DAGVTQSPTHLIKTRGQQVTLRCSPISGHKSVSWYQQVLGQGPQFIFQYYEKEERGRGNFPDRFSARQFPNYSSELNVNALLLGDSALYLCASSFADGNTIYFGEGSWLTVV.

The rearrangement links TRBV7-6 to TRBJ1-4; 10 bases agree with TRBD1. Germline trimming cut 1 base from V and 6 bases from J; bases unmatched to any gene: 2. CDR1 SGHVS and CDR2 FNYEAQ come from the germline V gene. This CDR3 is 15 amino acids long. The CDR3 bases are TGTGCCAGCAGCTTAGTCGGGACAGGGGATGAAAAACTGTTTTTT. Protein: CASSLVGTGDEKLFF.

The CDR3 loop reads CASSYSPGALAFF. CDR3 bases: TGTGCCAGCAGTTACTCACCGGGGGCTCTCGCTTTCTTT. The rearrangement joins TRBV6-2 or TRBV6-3 to TRBJ1-1; D is possibly TRBD1 (6 bases). CDR1 is MNHEY and CDR2 is SVGEGT in the germline V gene. This CDR3 has 13 residues. V was cut by 0 bases and J by 11 bases, with 13 bases left in between.

The chain has TRBV4-1 and TRBJ1-2; possibly TRBD1 for D (6 bases). Germline lookup yields CDR1 MGHRA and CDR2 YSYEKL. V was shortened by 1 base and J by 0 bases, with 9 bases between the two germline ends. The CDR3 is made up of 15 amino acids. For the CDR3, the DNA is TGCGCCAGCAGCCAAGTCGGGACACCTAACTATGGCTACACCTTC. Its protein product is CASSQVGTPNYGYTF.

The chain couples TRBV29-1 to TRBJ2-2; D ambiguous. Trimming pared 3 bases from V and 3 bases from J, leaving 8 bases between. This CDR3 comprises 13 residues. The germline CDR1 and CDR2 sequences are SQVTM and ANQGSEA. CDR3 sequence reads: CSVDFSYTGELFF. CDR3 sequence (DNA): TGCAGCGTTGACTTCTCCTACACCGGGGAGCTGTTTTTT.

A few counts support this clone. The chain carries TRBV27 and TRBJ2-3; D is possibly TRBD1 (6 bases). This CDR3 spans 16 amino acids. V was pared by 2 bases and J by 4 bases, with 16 bases between. Germline V gene data show CDR1 as MNHEY and CDR2 as SMNVEV (reference sequence). This CDR3 reads CASSLPQMGASDTQYF. The CDR3 DNA is TGTGCCAGCAGTTTACCACAGATGGGGGCGTCAGATACGCAGTATTTT.

The chain joins TRBV11-3 to TRBJ2-5, with 9 bases fitting TRBD2. The CDR3 loop spans 15 amino acids. The V segment lost 1 base and the J segment 5 bases; nucleotides outside the gene matches: 5. Germline V CDR1 and CDR2: SGHNT, YENEEA. As DNA, the CDR3 is TGTGCCAGCAGCTTAGCGGGACTAGCTGGCGAGACCCAGTACTTC. Its translation: CASSLAGLAGETQYF. The whole variable domain, filled in from reference TRBV11-3 and TRBJ2-5, reads EAGVVQSPRYKIIEKKQPVAFWCNPISGHNTLYWYLQNLGQGPELLIRYENEEAVDDSQLPKDRFSAERLKGVDSTLKIQPAELGDSAVYLCASSLAGLAGETQYFGPGTRLLVL.

There are a few counts of this clone. Additional DNA sequences in this sample encode the identical CDR3. This chain uses TRBV6-5 with TRBJ1-5; TRBD1 is a possible D gene (5 bases). Germline CDR1 and CDR2: MNHEY and SVGAGI. The CDR3 extends over 14 amino acids. V shed 0 bases and J shed 2 bases, with 5 bases lying between them. CDR3 sequence: CASSYSRGNQPQHF. CDR3 DNA sequence: TGTGCCAGCAGTTACTCCAGGGGCAATCAGCCCCAGCATTTT.

This clone turned up a few times. The chain uses TRBV4-2 and TRBJ1-5, with 10 bases identical to TRBD1. The trim removed 2 bases at V and 5 bases at J, leaving 3 bases unmatched. This CDR3 has 15 residues. The germline V gene has CDR1 LGHNA and CDR2 YNFKEQ. For the CDR3, the DNA is TGTGCCAGCAGCCAAACCGGGACAGGGGATCAGCCCCAGCATTTT. This encodes CASSQTGTGDQPQHF.

As concerns this clone: Other DNA sequences in this specimen translate into the identical CDR3. The chain employs TRBV19 and TRBJ1-5; the match to TRBD1 covers 10 bases. Germline CDR1 LNHDA, CDR2 SQIVND (reference sequence). V shed 6 bases and J 2 bases; nucleotides not matched to a gene: 1. This CDR3 contains 14 residues. Here the CDR3 reads CASSGTGGNQPQHF. CDR3 sequence (DNA): TGTGCCAGTAGCGGGACAGGGGGCAATCAGCCCCAGCATTTT.

This clone was seen only once. The chain recombines TRBV9 with TRBJ2-2; no reliable D call. V lost 0 bases, J lost 1 base, and 7 bases lay in between. Germline V gene data show CDR1 as SGDLS and CDR2 as YYNGEE. The CDR3 contains 15 residues. The CDR3 spells CASSVAGLNTGELFF. The CDR3 DNA reads as TGTGCCAGCAGCGTAGCGGGCCTGAACACCGGGGAGCTGTTTTTT.

Only one count was recorded for this clone. This sequence joins TRBV19 and TRBJ1-6; TRBD1 aligns across 9 bases. Germline CDR1 and CDR2: LNHDA and SQIVND (reference sequence). The CDR3 is 15 amino acids. Losses at the gene ends were 6 bases for V and 10 bases for J; bases not matched to a gene: 10. The CDR3: CASSRRTGVRSPLHF. In DNA, the CDR3 is TGTGCCAGTAGCCGGAGGACAGGGGTACGCTCACCCCTCCACTTT.

This clone was detected only a few times. The chain couples TRBV19 to TRBJ2-7; 9 bases line up with TRBD1. This CDR3 region has 15 residues. Looked up from germline, CDR1 is LNHDA and CDR2 is SQIVND (reference sequence). With V trimmed by 1 base and J by 1 base, 2 bases remained unmatched. The CDR3, as DNA: TGTGCCAGTAGTATAGTGGGACAGGGATCCTACGAGCAGTACTTC. It encodes CASSIVGQGSYEQYF.

The chain couples TRBV28 to TRBJ2-1; TRBD1 aligns across 10 bases. The CDR3 has 16 amino acids. Germline values: CDR1 MDHEN, CDR2 SYDVKM. Trimming cost V 5 bases and J 1 base; bases outside gene matches: 5. Here the CDR3 reads CASSLTGQGSYNEQFF. CDR3 nucleotide sequence: TGTGCCAGCAGTCTTACGGGACAGGGGTCCTACAATGAGCAGTTCTTC.

The chain recombines TRBV5-6 with TRBJ2-7; either TRBD1 or TRBD2 may fit D (6 bases each). The CDR3 is made up of 14 amino acids. The germline V and J ends were trimmed by 4 bases and 9 bases, with 20 bases remaining between them. In germline, CDR1 is SGHDT, CDR2 YYEEEE. The CDR3 is CASSTGTPRVGQYF. CDR3 nucleotides: TGTGCCAGCAGCACAGGGACTCCCCGAGTTGGGCAGTACTTC.

This rearrangement joins TRBV7-9 to TRBJ2-2; D unclear. This CDR3 has 14 residues. The germline V and J ends were trimmed by 3 bases and 4 bases, with 9 bases remaining between them. Germline V gene lookup returns CDR1 SEHNR and CDR2 FQNEAQ (reference sequence). The DNA for the CDR3 is TGTGCCAGCAGCTTTGGGCAATCCACCGGGGAGCTGTTTTTT. Amino acids: CASSFGQSTGELFF.